This entry features one T cell receptor delta chain sequence. The germline V and J ends were trimmed by 1 base and 0 bases, with 23 bases remaining between them. CDR3 length equals 19 residues. CDR1 and CDR2 (germline): GEAIGNYY, EKD. This record comes from a study of gamma-delta T cells after stem cell transplantation. TCRdb fed the RT-PCR reads into CATT to redo clone calling. The sample includes roughly 2,000 delta-chain clones, 30% to 35% of them seen just once. The rearrangement links TRDV2 to TRDJ1; tentative D call: TRDD3 (5 bases). Specimen: gamma-delta T cells. The source of this sequence is a human donor. It is not recorded whose cells these are; they may come from a transplant donor. This CDR3 is CACDTLLRDRGGDTDKLIF. The CDR3 nucleotides read TGTGCCTGTGACACATTATTGCGGGACAGGGGAGGTGACACCGATAAACTCATCTTT.